Listed below are T cell receptor beta chains from one sample, sequenced in a study of CD8+ T cells in alopecia areata. Here immunoSEQ multiplex PCR was the method, and the copy in TCRdb shows in-frame clones only, minus some. The table includes 200,000 to 250,000 clones, 67% detected once. This sample comprised CD4+ T cells sorted from blood, obtained at week 0. These receptors originate from a human donor with alopecia areata. CDR3s include the opening cysteine and the closing phenylalanine or tryptophan. Rows may omit the clone size; those that give it use once, few, many or a size class.

cdr3_aa: CAWSVLEDRHF
v_call: TRBV30
j_call: TRBJ2-5
clone_size: NA

cdr3_aa: CSVDLSAASRTQYF
v_call: TRBV29-1
j_call: TRBJ2-5
clone_size: few

cdr3_aa: CASRLQENLYF
v_call: TRBV5-1
j_call: TRBJ2-5
clone_size: once

cdr3_aa: CAWVPTGITEQYF
v_call: TRBV30
j_call: TRBJ2-7
clone_size: NA

cdr3_aa: CASSPDTFVETQYF
v_call: TRBV18
j_call: TRBJ2-5
clone_size: once

cdr3_aa: CASSLELIGPQYF
v_call: TRBV7-2
j_call: TRBJ2-3
clone_size: few

cdr3_aa: CASSRDRGQETQYF
v_call: TRBV7-2
j_call: TRBJ2-5
clone_size: NA

cdr3_aa: CASSPMGARSTDTQYF
v_call: TRBV5-4
j_call: TRBJ2-3
clone_size: few

cdr3_aa: CASSLPGDRVSYEQYF
v_call: TRBV5-1
j_call: TRBJ2-7
clone_size: NA

cdr3_aa: CASSLTYMNTEAFF
v_call: TRBV5-4
j_call: TRBJ1-1
clone_size: NA

cdr3_aa: CAWTGGETQYF
v_call: TRBV30
j_call: TRBJ2-5
clone_size: few

cdr3_aa: CASSFGRVGTDTQYF
v_call: TRBV5-1
j_call: TRBJ2-3
clone_size: NA

cdr3_aa: CASSFRNYEQYF
v_call: TRBV11-2
j_call: TRBJ2-7
clone_size: once

cdr3_aa: CASRYSPGSGTEAFF
v_call: TRBV6-5
j_call: TRBJ1-1
clone_size: NA